This entry describes one T cell receptor (beta chain). Its antigen is not identified. 5' RACE that incorporated UMI labels was used to prepare the TRB cDNA libraries. TCRdb reanalyzed the 5' RACE reads, giving one entry per CDR3 protein sequence and no DNA. Its table records about 45,000 distinct CDR3 sequences. The sample comes from a study of CXCR3-negative and CXCR3-positive naive CD8 T cells. General study findings and limits: Fresh PBMCs served for most assays, and CXCR3 expression fell partially after cryopreservation.

This CDR3 comprises 15 residues. CDR1 is MGHRA, CDR2 YSYEKL, per germline. Naive CD8+ T cells were CD45RO-CCR7+CD27+CD95-. The rearrangement uses TRBV4-1 and TRBJ2-7; TCRdb's D call of TRBD2 is untestable without DNA. The clonotype comes from a human donor in good health. Some clones in this sample may be carry-over from other donors' samples. The sequenced sample was naive CXCR3- CD8+ T cells from blood. Subset of the sample: CD45RO-CCR7+CD27+CD95- naive CD8+ T cells lacking CXCR3 (TNR3-). CDR3 region: CASSQIRDSSYEQYF.